This TCR beta chain originates from a study of shared clonotypes between healthy human individuals. The wider study: The donor group consisted of a couple of women and three men, aged 18 to 49.

J gave up 6 bases and V 2 bases, and 7 bases lay outside the gene matches. The CDR3 extends over 15 amino acids. CDR1 is GTSNPN, CDR2 SVGIG, per germline (reference sequence). A word on this clone: Its specificity is unknown.

Several immunoSEQ plates received, in even portions, the genomic DNA of each subset. In the original analysis: Without quality scores, immunoSEQ junctional reads could not be filtered like full-length reads. Sequencing used immunoSEQ multiplex PCR; TCRdb keeps in-frame clones, though not all of them. From that table come the V and J calls and clone size; the DNA was used to work out D and trimming. The sample holds 1.5 million to 2.5 million clones, about 95% seen once. Cells designated naive CD8 were CD45RO-negative and were positively selected for CCR7, with terminally differentiated effector memory CD45RA+ cells excluded. General study results and limits: Among non-shared clonotypes, generation probabilities were lower than among those shared by all four donors.

Sequencing was done on a sample of naive CD8+ T cells sorted from blood. The source of this sequence is a man aged 18 to 29 in good health. This chain links TRBV30 with TRBJ2-1, with TRBD2 identical over 10 bases. CDR3 DNA: TGTGCCTGGAGTTCTACTAGCGGGGTCGGCAATGAGCAGTTCTTC. It yields the protein CAWSSTSGVGNEQFF.